The 30 T cell receptor beta chains below come from one sample, sequenced in a study of shared clonotypes between healthy human individuals. Naive CD8 cells comprised CD45RO-negative, CCR7-positively selected cells, excluding terminally differentiated effector memory CD45RA+ cells. Libraries were prepared by immunoSEQ multiplex PCR; TCRdb keeps only in-frame clonotypes and omits some of them. The repertoire consists of around 2.1 million clones, with 93% occurring once and the leading ten covering about 1.8%. Sequenced material: naive CD8+ T cells from PBMCs. Receptor source: a man between 18 and 35 years old in good health. Some clones in this sample may be carry-over from other donors' samples.

The chain is built from TRBV7-8 and TRBJ2-3; 7 nucleotides agree with TRBD2. Germline V lookup: CDR1 SGHVS, CDR2 FQNEAQ. V was pared by 4 bases and J by 1 base, with 11 bases of the junction left unmatched. This CDR3 region has 17 residues. The CDR3 DNA follows: TGTGCCAGCAGCTCAATCAGGGTGGGAGGGCGCACAGATACGCAGTATTTT. Its translation: CASSSIRVGGRTDTQYF.

The rearrangement joins TRBV7-2 to TRBJ2-1; tentatively, D is TRBD1 or TRBD2 (5 bases each). The CDR3 runs 15 residues. In germline, CDR1 is SGHTA, CDR2 FQGNSA. Between the trimmed V and J ends, which lost 1 base and 7 bases, there was a span of 14 bases. The CDR3 loop reads CASSLGPGRKNEQFF. Here the CDR3 DNA reads TGTGCCAGCAGCTTAGGGCCGGGACGCAAAAATGAGCAGTTCTTC.

V usage is TRBV5-6 and J usage is TRBJ1-2; no definite D call. Trimming pared 2 bases from V and 6 bases from J, leaving 17 bases between. The CDR3 totals 15 residues. Per the germline V gene, CDR1 is SGHDT and CDR2 is YYEEEE. CDR3 coding DNA: TGTGCCAGCAGCTTTCCCCTGGGAGGTGGAAATGGCTACACCTTC. It encodes CASSFPLGGGNGYTF.

This chain uses TRBV5-1 with TRBJ2-4; D could derive from TRBD1 or TRBD2 (5 bases each). Germline values: CDR1 SGHRS, CDR2 YFSETQ. The CDR3 covers 16 residues. V shed 1 base and J shed 1 base, with 12 bases lying between them. The CDR3 nucleotides are TGCGCCAGCAGCTTGCCAGGGAGTATGGCCAAAAACATTCAGTACTTC. Protein product: CASSLPGSMAKNIQYF.

Note on this clone: The same CDR3 can be traced to other DNA sequences in this sample. The chain combines TRBV7-9 with TRBJ2-7; D unresolved. Germline V gene lookup returns CDR1 SEHNR and CDR2 FQNEAQ (reference sequence). The CDR3 is made up of 12 amino acids. V was clipped by 3 bases and J by 2 bases, with 5 bases between them. The CDR3 sequence is CASSLGAYEQYF. Written as DNA, the CDR3 is TGTGCCAGCAGCTTGGGTGCCTACGAGCAGTACTTC.

This chain uses TRBV19 with TRBJ2-3; 10 bases are shared with TRBD2. Looked up from germline, CDR1 is LNHDA and CDR2 is SQIVND (reference sequence). This CDR3 region has 15 residues. Trimming removed 10 bases from V and 3 bases from J; junction bases left unmatched: 10. DNA for the CDR3: TGTGCCACGGACCCTAGCGGGAGATGGACAGATACGCAGTATTTT. Protein product: CATDPSGRWTDTQYF.

This clone appeared many times. The CDR3 loop is CASSVPIPGELFF. CDR3 sequence (DNA): TGTGCCAGCAGCGTACCAATACCCGGGGAGCTGTTTTTT. The rearrangement uses TRBV9 and TRBJ2-2; D gene uncertain. CDR3 length equals 13 residues. V was cut by 1 base and J by 6 bases, with 7 bases left in between. Germline CDR1 is SGDLS and CDR2 is YYNGEE.

The chain employs TRBV6-5 and TRBJ1-5; 9 bases are a match to TRBD1. Germline CDR1 and CDR2: MNHEY and SVGAGI. The CDR3 covers 14 residues. V shed 6 bases and J 6 bases; nucleotides not matched to a gene: 6. CDR3 region: CASSHRQGGQPQHF. CDR3 sequence (DNA): TGTGCCAGCAGCCATCGACAGGGGGGTCAGCCCCAGCATTTT.

This chain links TRBV4-3 with TRBJ1-1; D not certain. Between the trimmed V and J ends, which lost 4 bases and 6 bases, there was a span of 18 bases. The CDR3 loop spans 15 amino acids. CDR1 is LGHNA and CDR2 is YSLEER in the germline V gene. The CDR3 bases are TGCGCCAGCAGCCCTAATCCGGGCCGCCTGTCTGAAGCTTTCTTT. It codes for CASSPNPGRLSEAFF.

The chain uses TRBV7-2 and TRBJ2-7; the match to TRBD1 covers 8 bases. Germline V lookup: CDR1 SGHTA, CDR2 FQGNSA. V was clipped by 2 bases and J by 1 base; unmatched bases: 4. The CDR3 contains 15 residues. The CDR3 DNA follows: TGTGCCAGCAGCTTAAACAGGGGGAGGTCCTACGAGCAGTACTTC. It encodes CASSLNRGRSYEQYF.

The chain carries TRBV29-1 and TRBJ1-1; D possibly corresponds to TRBD1 (5 bases). Per the germline V gene, CDR1 is SQVTM and CDR2 is ANQGSEA. The CDR3 covers 16 residues. Between the trimmed V and J ends, which lost 0 bases and 5 bases, there was a span of 19 bases. This CDR3 reads CSVEDWSPRGKTEAFF. The CDR3, as DNA: TGCAGCGTTGAAGATTGGAGTCCCCGGGGGAAAACTGAAGCTTTCTTT.

With regard to this clone: The sample carries other DNA sequences with the same CDR3. The chain links TRBV19 to TRBJ1-1; 7 bases match TRBD1. The CDR3 extends over 13 amino acids. The germline CDR1 and CDR2 sequences are LNHDA and SQIVND (reference sequence). The V segment lost 3 bases and the J segment 3 bases; nucleotides outside the gene matches: 1. The CDR3 region is CASSIRGDTEAFF. Written as DNA, the CDR3 is TGTGCCAGTAGTATCAGGGGGGACACTGAAGCTTTCTTT.

This clone was found a few times. The same CDR3 can be traced to other DNA sequences in this sample. The J gene is TRBJ1-1, the V gene TRBV29-1; D gene unclear. V was trimmed by 4 bases and J by 4 bases, leaving 7 bases between them. The germline V gene encodes CDR1 SQVTM and CDR2 ANQGSEA. This CDR3 has 11 amino acids. The CDR3 here is CSVGGSTEAFF. CDR3 bases: TGCAGCGTTGGAGGGAGCACTGAAGCTTTCTTT.

The gene calls are TRBV27 and TRBJ1-5; no reliable D call. Germline CDR1 MNHEY, CDR2 SMNVEV (reference sequence). V was cut by 2 bases and J by 5 bases, with 7 bases left in between. The CDR3 covers 13 residues. The CDR3 sequence: CASSLGFHQPQHF. CDR3 in DNA: TGTGCCAGCAGTTTAGGCTTTCATCAGCCCCAGCATTTT.

The chain has TRBV7-9 and TRBJ1-3, with D possibly being TRBD1 (6 bases). CDR1 and CDR2 from the germline V gene are SEHNR and FQNEAQ (reference sequence). V was cut by 4 bases and J by 2 bases, with 18 bases left in between. The CDR3 runs 17 residues. For the CDR3, the DNA is TGTGCCAGCAGCTCCTCGGGGGCACAAATTCCTGGAAACACCATATATTTT. Translated: CASSSSGAQIPGNTIYF.

This chain joins TRBV5-4 and TRBJ2-5; the match to TRBD1 covers 7 bases. V shed 2 bases and J 3 bases; nucleotides not matched to a gene: 7. Per germline, CDR1 SGHNT and CDR2 YYREEE (reference sequence). The CDR3 loop spans 15 amino acids. The chain's CDR3 is CASSFTGTDKETQYF. CDR3 bases: TGTGCCAGCAGCTTCACCGGGACAGACAAAGAGACCCAGTACTTC.

The chain is built from TRBV4-1 and TRBJ2-5, with D perhaps matching TRBD2 (5 bases). CDR3 length equals 15 residues. The V end lost 3 bases, the J end lost 4 bases, and 15 bases lay between the germline ends. CDR1 MGHRA and CDR2 YSYEKL come from the germline V gene. The CDR3 spells CASSHGVGVGETQYF. The CDR3 DNA reads TGCGCCAGCAGCCACGGAGTGGGAGTAGGAGAGACCCAGTACTTC.

The gene calls are TRBV7-9 and TRBJ2-3; weak D call: TRBD2 (6 bases). CDR1 and CDR2 (germline): SEHNR, FQNEAQ (reference sequence). The CDR3 extends over 16 amino acids. With 0 bases removed from V and 4 bases from J, the gap between germline ends came to 14 bases. The CDR3 nucleotides are TGTGCCAGCAGCTTAGCTGGCCCTAGCGTGTCAGATACGCAGTATTTT. Translating gives CASSLAGPSVSDTQYF.

Worth noting for this clone: Additional DNA sequences in this sample encode the identical CDR3. V is TRBV9 and J is TRBJ2-1; the D gene is possibly TRBD2 (5 bases). Trimming removed 0 bases at V and 1 base at J, with 8 bases between. This CDR3 comprises 15 residues. Germline CDR1 and CDR2: SGDLS and YYNGEE. CDR3 amino acids: CASSVAGESYNEQFF. The CDR3 DNA sequence: TGTGCCAGCAGCGTAGCCGGGGAATCCTACAATGAGCAGTTCTTC.

This chain connects TRBV19 to TRBJ2-2; D possibly corresponds to TRBD1 (5 bases). With 4 bases removed from V and 1 base from J, the gap between germline ends came to 10 bases. The CDR3 loop spans 15 amino acids. Germline V gene lookup returns CDR1 LNHDA and CDR2 SQIVND (reference sequence). In nucleotides, the CDR3 is TGTGCCAGTAGTACGAGCAGGGAGAACACCGGGGAGCTGTTTTTT. Encoded protein: CASSTSRENTGELFF.

Of note for this clone: This sample also contains other DNA sequences that code for the same CDR3. V usage is TRBV27 and J usage is TRBJ1-1; possibly TRBD1 for D (6 bases). This CDR3 is built from 15 residues. From germline, CDR1 is MNHEY and CDR2 SMNVEV (reference sequence). The V and J ends lost 1 base and 0 bases respectively, with 9 bases between them. The CDR3: CASSLFGTMNTEAFF. The CDR3 nucleotides read TGTGCCAGCAGTTTATTTGGGACAATGAACACTGAAGCTTTCTTT.

The rearrangement uses TRBV19 and TRBJ2-2; D not resolved. This CDR3 comprises 16 residues. The germline V gene has CDR1 LNHDA and CDR2 SQIVND (reference sequence). Deletions cut 5 bases from V and 7 bases from J, with 20 bases between. The CDR3 here is CASSAFSDWLGGELFF. In DNA, the CDR3 is TGTGCCAGTAGTGCTTTCTCCGACTGGTTGGGCGGGGAGCTGTTTTTT.

The V call is TRBV19, the J call TRBJ1-1; D not resolved. The germline CDR1 and CDR2 sequences are LNHDA and SQIVND (reference sequence). The CDR3 has 14 residues. The V gene lost 8 bases and the J gene lost 6 bases, with 19 bases spanning the gap. CDR3 DNA sequence: TGTGCCAGTCAACAGTGGAGTTATGGGGCTGAAGCTTTCTTT. Translated: CASQQWSYGAEAFF.

This chain links TRBV15 with TRBJ2-7; TRBD2 matches at 9 bases. J gave up 5 bases and V 0 bases, and 14 bases lay outside the gene matches. This CDR3 region has 18 residues. Germline CDR1 and CDR2: LNHNV and YYDKDF (reference sequence). CDR3 region: CATSRDGSGGLEGHEQYF. The DNA for the CDR3 is TGTGCCACCAGCAGAGATGGAAGCGGGGGGCTTGAGGGCCACGAGCAGTACTTC.

This chain joins TRBV9 and TRBJ1-3, with TRBD1 identical over 7 bases. With V trimmed by 4 bases and J by 0 bases, 10 bases remained unmatched. Germline V gene sequence: CDR1 SGDLS, CDR2 YYNGEE. The CDR3 covers 17 residues. CDR3 bases: TGTGCCAGCAGCTACCCCAGGACAGGTCCCTCTGGAAACACCATATATTTT. The encoded protein is CASSYPRTGPSGNTIYF.

The chain joins TRBV10-3 to TRBJ2-5; 13 bases map to TRBD2. This CDR3 contains 16 residues. Per germline, CDR1 ENHRY and CDR2 SYGVKD. Trimming at V came to 5 bases and at J to 5 bases, leaving 8 bases not matched to a gene. The chain's CDR3 is CAISPTGTSGTETQYF. As DNA, the CDR3 is TGTGCCATCAGTCCCACCGGGACTAGCGGGACGGAGACCCAGTACTTC.

Only one count was recorded for this clone. The chain employs TRBV5-5 and TRBJ1-1; tentative D call: TRBD1 (5 bases). Trimming pared 1 base from V and 0 bases from J, leaving 19 bases between. The germline CDR1 and CDR2 sequences are SGHKS and YYEKEE (reference sequence). The CDR3 totals 18 residues. DNA for the CDR3: TGTGCCAGCAGCTTGTGGGGGATCGCTATCGGCATGAACACTGAAGCTTTCTTT. Amino acid sequence: CASSLWGIAIGMNTEAFF.

This clone was seen once. The rearrangement links TRBV6-5 to TRBJ2-7; 8 bases fit TRBD1. With 4 bases clipped from V and 3 bases from J, the junction kept 5 bases outside the gene matches. The CDR3 runs 14 residues. The germline V gene has CDR1 MNHEY and CDR2 SVGAGI. The DNA for the CDR3 is TGTGCCAGCAGTTGGACAGGGTCGAGCTACGAGCAGTACTTC. Protein product: CASSWTGSSYEQYF.

This rearrangement joins TRBV6-5 to TRBJ2-4; D is possibly TRBD1 (7 bases). CDR1 is MNHEY and CDR2 is SVGAGI in the germline V gene. Trimming shortened V by 4 bases and J by 1 base, and 14 bases separated the two germline ends. The CDR3 contains 16 residues. The CDR3, as DNA: TGTGCCAGCAGTTCCCTTTCAGGGGGGGCCAAAAACATTCAGTACTTC. It is translated as CASSSLSGGAKNIQYF.

The chain carries TRBV7-8 and TRBJ2-7; D perhaps matches TRBD1 (5 bases). Germline values: CDR1 SGHVS, CDR2 FQNEAQ. CDR3 size: 14 residues. Trimming stripped 3 bases from V and 5 bases from J, with 14 bases between. CDR3 sequence: CASSLIKGLHEQYF. Here the CDR3 DNA reads TGTGCCAGCAGCTTGATAAAGGGGTTGCACGAGCAGTACTTC.